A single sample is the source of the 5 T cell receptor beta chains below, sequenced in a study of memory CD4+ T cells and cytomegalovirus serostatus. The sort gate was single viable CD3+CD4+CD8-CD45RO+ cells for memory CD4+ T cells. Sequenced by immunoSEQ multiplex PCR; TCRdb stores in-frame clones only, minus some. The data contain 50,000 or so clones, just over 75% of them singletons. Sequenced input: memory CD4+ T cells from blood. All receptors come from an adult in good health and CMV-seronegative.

The CDR3 spells CASSFGATNSPLHF. CDR3 in DNA: TGTGCCAGCAGCTTTGGGGCTACCAATTCACCCCTCCACTTT. The chain recombines TRBV7-2 with TRBJ1-6; D is possibly TRBD1 (5 bases). CDR3 length equals 14 residues. Germline V gene data show CDR1 as SGHTA and CDR2 as FQGNSA. The V end lost 3 bases, the J end lost 7 bases, and 10 bases lay between the germline ends.

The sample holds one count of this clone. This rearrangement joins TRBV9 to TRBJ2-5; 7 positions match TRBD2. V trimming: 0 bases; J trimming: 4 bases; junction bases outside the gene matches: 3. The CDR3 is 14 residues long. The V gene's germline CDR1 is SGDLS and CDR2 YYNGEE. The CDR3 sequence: CASSVERGLETQYF. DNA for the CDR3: TGTGCCAGCAGCGTAGAGCGGGGCCTAGAGACCCAGTACTTC.

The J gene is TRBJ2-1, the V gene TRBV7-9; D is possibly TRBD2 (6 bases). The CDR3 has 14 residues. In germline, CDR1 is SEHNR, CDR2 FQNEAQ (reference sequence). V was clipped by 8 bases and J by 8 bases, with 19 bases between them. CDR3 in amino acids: CASLRDSPGDEQFF. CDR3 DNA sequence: TGTGCCAGCTTAAGGGACTCCCCCGGAGATGAGCAGTTCTTC.

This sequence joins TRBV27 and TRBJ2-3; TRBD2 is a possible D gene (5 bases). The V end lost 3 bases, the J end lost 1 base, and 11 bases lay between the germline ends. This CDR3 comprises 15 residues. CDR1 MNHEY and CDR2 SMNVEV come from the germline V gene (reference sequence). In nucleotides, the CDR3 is TGTGCCAGCAGTTTCTGGCGGGCGGGCACAGATACGCAGTATTTT. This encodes CASSFWRAGTDTQYF.

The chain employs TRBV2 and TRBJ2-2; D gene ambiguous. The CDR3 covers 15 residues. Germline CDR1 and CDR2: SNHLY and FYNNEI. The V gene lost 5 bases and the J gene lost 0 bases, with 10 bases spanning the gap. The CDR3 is CASSPAASNTGELFF. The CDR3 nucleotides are TGTGCCAGCAGTCCCGCAGCCTCGAACACCGGGGAGCTGTTTTTT.